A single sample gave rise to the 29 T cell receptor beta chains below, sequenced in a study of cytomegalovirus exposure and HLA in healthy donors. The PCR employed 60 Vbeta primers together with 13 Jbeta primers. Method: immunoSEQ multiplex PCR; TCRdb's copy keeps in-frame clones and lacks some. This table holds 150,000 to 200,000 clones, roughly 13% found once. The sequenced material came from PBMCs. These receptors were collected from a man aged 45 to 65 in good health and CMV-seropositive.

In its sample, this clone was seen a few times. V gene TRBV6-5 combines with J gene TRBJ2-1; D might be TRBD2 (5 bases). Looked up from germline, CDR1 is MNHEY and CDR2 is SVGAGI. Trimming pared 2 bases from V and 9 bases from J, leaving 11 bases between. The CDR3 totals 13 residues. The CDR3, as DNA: TGTGCCAGCAGTTACGTTCTAGCTAGTGAGCAGTTCTTC. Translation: CASSYVLASEQFF.

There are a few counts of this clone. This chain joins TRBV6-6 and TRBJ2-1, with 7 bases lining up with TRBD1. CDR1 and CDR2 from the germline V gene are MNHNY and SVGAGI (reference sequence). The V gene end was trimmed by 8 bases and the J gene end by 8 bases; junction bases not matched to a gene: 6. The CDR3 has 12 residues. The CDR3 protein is CASGTVRDEQFF. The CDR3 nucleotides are TGTGCCAGCGGGACAGTGCGCGATGAGCAGTTCTTC.

The CDR3 region has the DNA TGTGCCAGCAGCGTAACGGGACAGGGGTGGAACACCGGGGAGCTGTTTTTT. Amino acid sequence: CASSVTGQGWNTGELFF. The chain combines TRBV9 with TRBJ2-2; 10 bases fit TRBD1. Germline-derived CDR1 and CDR2 are SGDLS and YYNGEE. This CDR3 region has 17 residues. After removal of 1 base from V and 1 base from J, the junction contained 4 bases not matched to a gene.

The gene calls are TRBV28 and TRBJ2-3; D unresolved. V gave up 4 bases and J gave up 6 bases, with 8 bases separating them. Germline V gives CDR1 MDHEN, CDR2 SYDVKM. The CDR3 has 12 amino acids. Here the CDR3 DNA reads TGTGCCAGCAGTTCGACAAGCGATACGCAGTATTTT. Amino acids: CASSSTSDTQYF.

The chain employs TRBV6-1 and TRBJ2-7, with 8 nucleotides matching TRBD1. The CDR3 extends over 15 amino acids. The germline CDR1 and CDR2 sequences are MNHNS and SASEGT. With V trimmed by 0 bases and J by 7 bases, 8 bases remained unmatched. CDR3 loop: CASSEARVTGGEQYV. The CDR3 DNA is TGTGCCAGCAGTGAAGCCCGCGTAACAGGGGGGGAGCAGTACGTC.

This CDR3 reads CASTEYRGGETQYF. In DNA, the CDR3 is TGTGCCAGCACCGAATACAGGGGCGGAGAGACCCAGTACTTC. The genes are TRBV28 and TRBJ2-5, with 7 nucleotides matching TRBD1. The CDR3 extends over 14 amino acids. CDR1 and CDR2 (germline): MDHEN, SYDVKM. V trimming: 7 bases; J trimming: 4 bases; junction bases outside the gene matches: 9.

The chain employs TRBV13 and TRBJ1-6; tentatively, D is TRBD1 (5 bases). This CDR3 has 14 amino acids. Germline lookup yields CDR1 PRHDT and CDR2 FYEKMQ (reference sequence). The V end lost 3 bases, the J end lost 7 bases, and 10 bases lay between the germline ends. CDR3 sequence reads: CASSFSTENSPLHF. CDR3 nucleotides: TGTGCCAGCAGCTTCTCGACAGAAAATTCACCCCTCCACTTT.

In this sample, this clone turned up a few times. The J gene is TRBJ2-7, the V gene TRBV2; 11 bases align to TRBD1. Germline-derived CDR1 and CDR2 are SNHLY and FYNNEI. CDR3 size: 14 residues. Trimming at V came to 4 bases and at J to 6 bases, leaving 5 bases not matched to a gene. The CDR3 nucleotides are TGTGCCAGCAGTGCGGACAGGGGGCCGCGCGAGCAGTACTTC. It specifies CASSADRGPREQYF.

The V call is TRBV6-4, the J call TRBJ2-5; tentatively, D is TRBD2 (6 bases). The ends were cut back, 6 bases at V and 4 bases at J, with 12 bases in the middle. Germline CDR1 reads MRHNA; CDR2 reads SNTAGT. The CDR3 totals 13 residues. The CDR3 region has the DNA TGTGCCAGCAGCGCGACTAGTAGAGAGACCCAGTACTTC. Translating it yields CASSATSRETQYF.

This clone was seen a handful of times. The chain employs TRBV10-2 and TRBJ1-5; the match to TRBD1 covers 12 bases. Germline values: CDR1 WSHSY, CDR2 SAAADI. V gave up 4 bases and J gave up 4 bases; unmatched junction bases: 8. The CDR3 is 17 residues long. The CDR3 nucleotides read TGCGCCAGCAGTGTTGGGACAGGGGGCGACAGTAATCAGCCCCAGCATTTT. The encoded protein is CASSVGTGGDSNQPQHF.

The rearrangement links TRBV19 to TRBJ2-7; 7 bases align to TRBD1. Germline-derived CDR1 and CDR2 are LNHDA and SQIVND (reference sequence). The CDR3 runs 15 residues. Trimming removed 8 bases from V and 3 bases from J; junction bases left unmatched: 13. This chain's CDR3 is CASATQRTGVYEQYF. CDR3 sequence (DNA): TGTGCCAGTGCAACCCAACGGACAGGAGTCTACGAGCAGTACTTC.

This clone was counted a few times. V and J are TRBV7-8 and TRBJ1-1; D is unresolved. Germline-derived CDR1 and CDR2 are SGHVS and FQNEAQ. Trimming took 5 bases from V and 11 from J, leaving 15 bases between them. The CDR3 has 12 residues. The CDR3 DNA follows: TGTGCCAGCAGCGGCTTCGAGACGGGGGCTTTCTTT. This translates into CASSGFETGAFF. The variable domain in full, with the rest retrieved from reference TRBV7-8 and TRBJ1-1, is GAGVSQSPRYKVAKRGQDVALRCDPISGHVSLFWYQQALGQGPEFLTYFQNEAQLDKSGLPSDRFFAERPEGSVSTLKIQRTQQEDSAVYLCASSGFETGAFFGQGTRLTVV.

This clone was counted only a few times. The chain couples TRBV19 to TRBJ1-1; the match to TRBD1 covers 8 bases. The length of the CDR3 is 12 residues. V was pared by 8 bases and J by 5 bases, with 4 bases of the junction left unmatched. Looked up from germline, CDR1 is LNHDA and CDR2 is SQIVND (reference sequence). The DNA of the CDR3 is TGTGCCAGTCAGGGGGCGCGGACTGAAGCTTTCTTT. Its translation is CASQGARTEAFF.

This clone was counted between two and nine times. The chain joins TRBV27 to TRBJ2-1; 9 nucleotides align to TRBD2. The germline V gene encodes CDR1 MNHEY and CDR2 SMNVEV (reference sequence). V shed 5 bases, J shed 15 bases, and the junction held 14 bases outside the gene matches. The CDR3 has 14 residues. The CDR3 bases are TGTGCCAGCAGTCCCGGCGGGGGGGATTTGATTAGGTTCTTC. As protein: CASSPGGGDLIRFF.

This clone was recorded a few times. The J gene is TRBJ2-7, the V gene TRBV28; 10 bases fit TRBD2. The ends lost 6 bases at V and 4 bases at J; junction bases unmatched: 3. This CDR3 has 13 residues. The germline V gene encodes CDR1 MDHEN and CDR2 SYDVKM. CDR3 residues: CASRWGLAYEQYF. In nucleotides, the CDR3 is TGTGCCAGCAGATGGGGACTAGCGTACGAGCAGTACTTC. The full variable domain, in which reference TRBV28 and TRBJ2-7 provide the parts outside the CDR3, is DVKVTQSSRYLVKRTGEKVFLECVQDMDHENMFWYRQDPGLGLRLIYFSYDVKMKEKGDIPEGYSVSREKKERFSLILESASTNQTSMYLCASRWGLAYEQYFGPGTRLTVT.

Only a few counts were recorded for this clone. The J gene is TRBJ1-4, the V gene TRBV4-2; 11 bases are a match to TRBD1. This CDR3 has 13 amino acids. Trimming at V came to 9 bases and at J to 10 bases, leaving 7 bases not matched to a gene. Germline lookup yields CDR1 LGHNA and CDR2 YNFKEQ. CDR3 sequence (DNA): TGTGCCAGAACCGGGACAGGGGGGACAAAACTGTTTTTT. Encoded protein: CARTGTGGTKLFF.

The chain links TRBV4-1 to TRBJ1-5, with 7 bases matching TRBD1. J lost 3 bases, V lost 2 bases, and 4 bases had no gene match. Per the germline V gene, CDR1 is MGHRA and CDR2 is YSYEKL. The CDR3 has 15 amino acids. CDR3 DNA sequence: TGCGCCAGCAGCCAAATGACAGGGATCAATCAGCCCCAGCATTTT. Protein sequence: CASSQMTGINQPQHF.

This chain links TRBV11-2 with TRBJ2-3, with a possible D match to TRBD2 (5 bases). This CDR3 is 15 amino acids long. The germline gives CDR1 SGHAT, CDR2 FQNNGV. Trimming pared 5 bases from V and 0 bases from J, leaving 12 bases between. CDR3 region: CASSLGRTSTDTQYF. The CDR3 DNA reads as TGTGCCAGCAGCCTCGGAAGGACTAGCACAGATACGCAGTATTTT.

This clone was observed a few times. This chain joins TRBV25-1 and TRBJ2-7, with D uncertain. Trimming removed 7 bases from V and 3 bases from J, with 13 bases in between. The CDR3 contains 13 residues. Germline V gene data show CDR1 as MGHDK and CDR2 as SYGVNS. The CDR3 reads CASTLSGVYEQYF. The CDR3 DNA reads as TGTGCCAGCACCCTATCCGGAGTCTACGAGCAGTACTTC.

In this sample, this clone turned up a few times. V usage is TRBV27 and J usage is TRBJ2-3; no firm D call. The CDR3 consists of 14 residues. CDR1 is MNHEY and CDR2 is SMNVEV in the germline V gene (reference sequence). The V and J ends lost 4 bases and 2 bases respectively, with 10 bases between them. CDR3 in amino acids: CASSSLPPTDTQYF. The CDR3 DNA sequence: TGTGCCAGCAGTTCCCTTCCTCCCACAGATACGCAGTATTTT.

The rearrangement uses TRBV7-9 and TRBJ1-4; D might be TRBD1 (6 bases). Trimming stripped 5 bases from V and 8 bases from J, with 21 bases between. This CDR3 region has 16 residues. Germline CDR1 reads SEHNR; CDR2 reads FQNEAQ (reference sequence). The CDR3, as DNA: TGTGCCAGCAGCATAACTACAGGGAGATTAGAGGAAAAACTGTTTTTT. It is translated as CASSITTGRLEEKLFF.

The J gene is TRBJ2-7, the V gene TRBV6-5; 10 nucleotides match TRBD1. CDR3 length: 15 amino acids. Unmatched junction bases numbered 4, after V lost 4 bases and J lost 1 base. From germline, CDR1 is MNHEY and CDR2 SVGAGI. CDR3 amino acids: CASSSRQGASYEQYF. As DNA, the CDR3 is TGTGCCAGCAGTTCCCGACAGGGGGCTTCCTACGAGCAGTACTTC.

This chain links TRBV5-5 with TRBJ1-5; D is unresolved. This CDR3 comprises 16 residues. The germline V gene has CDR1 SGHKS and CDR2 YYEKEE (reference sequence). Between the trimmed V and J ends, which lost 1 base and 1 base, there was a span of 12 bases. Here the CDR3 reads CASSLSGYRSNQPQHF. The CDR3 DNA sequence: TGTGCCAGCAGCTTGAGTGGGTACAGAAGCAATCAGCCCCAGCATTTT.

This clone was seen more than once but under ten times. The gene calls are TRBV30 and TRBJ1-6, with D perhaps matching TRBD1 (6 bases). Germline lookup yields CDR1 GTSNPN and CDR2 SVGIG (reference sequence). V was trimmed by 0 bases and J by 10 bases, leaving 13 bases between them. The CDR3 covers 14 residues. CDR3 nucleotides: TGTGCCTGGAGTGTAAACAGGGTTGAATCACCCCTCCACTTT. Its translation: CAWSVNRVESPLHF.

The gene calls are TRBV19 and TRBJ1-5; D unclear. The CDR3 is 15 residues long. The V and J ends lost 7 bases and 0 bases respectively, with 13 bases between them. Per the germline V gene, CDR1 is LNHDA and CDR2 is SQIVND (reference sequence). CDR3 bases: TGTGCCAGTACCCGGGAAGGTCTTAGCAATCAGCCCCAGCATTTT. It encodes CASTREGLSNQPQHF.

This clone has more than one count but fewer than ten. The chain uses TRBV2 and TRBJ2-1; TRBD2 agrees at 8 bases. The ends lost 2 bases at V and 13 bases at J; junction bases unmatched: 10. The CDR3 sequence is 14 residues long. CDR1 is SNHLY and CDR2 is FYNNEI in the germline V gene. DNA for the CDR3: TGTGCCAGCAGTGAAAATAGCGGGGTCTTAGGCCAGTTCTTC. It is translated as CASSENSGVLGQFF.

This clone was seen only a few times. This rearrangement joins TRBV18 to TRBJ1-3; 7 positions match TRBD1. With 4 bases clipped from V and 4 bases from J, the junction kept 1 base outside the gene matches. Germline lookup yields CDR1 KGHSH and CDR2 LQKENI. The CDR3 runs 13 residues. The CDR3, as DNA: TGTGCCAGCTCACTGGACAGGGGAAACACCATATATTTT. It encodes CASSLDRGNTIYF.

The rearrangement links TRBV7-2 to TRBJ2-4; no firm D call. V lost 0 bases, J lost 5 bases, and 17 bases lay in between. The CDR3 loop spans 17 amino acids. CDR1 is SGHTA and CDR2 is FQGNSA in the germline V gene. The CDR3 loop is CASSLAHYPGPQNIQYF. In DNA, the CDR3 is TGTGCCAGCAGCTTAGCCCACTACCCCGGCCCGCAAAACATTCAGTACTTC. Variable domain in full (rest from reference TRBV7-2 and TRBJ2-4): GAGVSQSPSNKVTEKGKDVELRCDPISGHTALYWYRQSLGQGLEFLIYFQGNSAPDKSGLPSDRFSAERTGGSVSTLTIQRTQQEDSAVYLCASSLAHYPGPQNIQYFGAGTRLSVL.

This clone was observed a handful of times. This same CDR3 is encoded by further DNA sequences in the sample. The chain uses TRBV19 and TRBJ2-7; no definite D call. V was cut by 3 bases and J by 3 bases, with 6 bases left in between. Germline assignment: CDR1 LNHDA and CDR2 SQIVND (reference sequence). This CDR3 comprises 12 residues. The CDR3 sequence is CASSIGGYEQYF. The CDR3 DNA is TGTGCCAGTAGTATCGGCGGCTACGAGCAGTACTTC. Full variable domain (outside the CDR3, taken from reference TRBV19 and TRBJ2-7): DGGITQSPKYLFRKEGQNVTLSCEQNLNHDAMYWYRQDPGQGLRLIYYSQIVNDFQKGDIAEGYSVSREKKESFPLTVTSAQKNPTAFYLCASSIGGYEQYFGPGTRLTVT.